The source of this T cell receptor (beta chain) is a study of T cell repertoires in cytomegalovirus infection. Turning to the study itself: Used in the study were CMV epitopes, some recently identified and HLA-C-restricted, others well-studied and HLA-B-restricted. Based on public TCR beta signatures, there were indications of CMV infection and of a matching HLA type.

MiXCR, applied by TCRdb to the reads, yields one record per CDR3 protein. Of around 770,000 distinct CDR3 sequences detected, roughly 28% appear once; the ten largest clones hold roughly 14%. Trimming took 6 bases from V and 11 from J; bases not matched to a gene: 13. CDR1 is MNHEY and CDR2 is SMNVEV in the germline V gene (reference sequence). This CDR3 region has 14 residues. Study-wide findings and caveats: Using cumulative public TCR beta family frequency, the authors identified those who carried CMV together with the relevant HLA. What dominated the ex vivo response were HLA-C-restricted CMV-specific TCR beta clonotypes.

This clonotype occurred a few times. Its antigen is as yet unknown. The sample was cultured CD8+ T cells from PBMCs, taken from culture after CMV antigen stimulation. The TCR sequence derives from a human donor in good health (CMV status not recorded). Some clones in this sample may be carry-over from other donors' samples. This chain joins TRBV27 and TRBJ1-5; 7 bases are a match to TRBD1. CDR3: CASRPGTAHMAQHF. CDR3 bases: TGTGCCAGCAGACCCGGGACAGCCCATATGGCCCAGCATTTT.